These 29 T cell receptor beta chains originate from one sample sequenced in a study of T cell responses to AZD1222 COVID-19 vaccine. Clones were sequenced by immunoSEQ multiplex PCR, and TCRdb holds only the in-frame ones, with some missing. This table holds more than 85,000 clones, about 91% found once. Sequencing was performed on peripheral blood, taken on day 0 of AZD1222 vaccination. The source of these receptors is an adult in good health.

The chain is built from TRBV7-6 and TRBJ1-5; D is uncertain. The CDR3 extends over 13 amino acids. Trimming cost V 0 bases and J 5 bases, with 5 bases left between them. CDR1 is SGHVS, CDR2 FNYEAQ, per germline. CDR3 protein: CASSLAQYQPQHF. The CDR3 nucleotides read TGTGCCAGCAGCTTAGCCCAGTATCAGCCCCAGCATTTT.

The chain uses TRBV7-9 and TRBJ1-2; D remains ambiguous. V dropped 6 bases and J dropped 8 bases, with 7 bases sitting between them. The CDR3 runs 10 residues. The germline CDR1 and CDR2 sequences are SEHNR and FQNEAQ (reference sequence). The CDR3 here is CASRGPGYTF. CDR3 nucleotide sequence: TGTGCCAGCAGGGGCCCGGGCTACACCTTC.

V is TRBV7-2 and J is TRBJ2-7; 7 nucleotides agree with TRBD2. V shed 1 base, J shed 3 bases, and the junction held 9 bases outside the gene matches. CDR1 SGHTA and CDR2 FQGNSA come from the germline V gene. CDR3 size: 16 residues. As DNA, the CDR3 is TGTGCCAGCAGCTTAGTGGGGGGGTGGACGGACTACGAGCAGTACTTC. Translated: CASSLVGGWTDYEQYF.

The chain carries TRBV2 and TRBJ1-2; 8 bases map to TRBD1. CDR3 length: 13 amino acids. Germline CDR1 and CDR2: SNHLY and FYNNEI. Trimming took 6 bases from V and 3 from J; bases not matched to a gene: 3. CDR3 DNA: TGTGCCAGCAGGCAGGACAGGGACTATGGCTACACCTTC. Amino acid sequence: CASRQDRDYGYTF.

In the case of this clone: This CDR3 is also generated by other DNA sequences in the sample. The V gene is TRBV12-3 or TRBV12-4, the J gene TRBJ2-1; no firm D call. The CDR3 has 12 residues. V lost 3 bases, J lost 4 bases, and 4 bases lay in between. The CDR3 DNA follows: TGTGCCAGCAGTTTCGGGTACAATGAGCAGTTCTTC. Its translation: CASSFGYNEQFF.

This clone was seen a few times. The V call is TRBV5-1, the J call TRBJ1-1; 7 positions agree with TRBD1. The germline gives CDR1 SGHRS, CDR2 YFSETQ. Trimming removed 3 bases from V and 1 base from J; junction bases left unmatched: 6. This CDR3 spans 15 amino acids. CDR3 sequence (DNA): TGCGCCAGCAGCTACCCCGACAGGGAGAACACTGAAGCTTTCTTT. Translated, it gives CASSYPDRENTEAFF.

The chain employs TRBV9 and TRBJ2-1; D unresolved. The CDR3 loop spans 14 amino acids. V lost 0 bases and J lost 4, with 8 bases in between. Germline CDR1 is SGDLS and CDR2 is YYNGEE. CDR3: CASSVAMAYNEQFF. Here the CDR3 DNA reads TGTGCCAGCAGCGTAGCTATGGCATACAATGAGCAGTTCTTC.

The chain is built from TRBV28 and TRBJ2-6; 10 bases fit TRBD2. With 5 bases clipped from V and 0 bases from J, the junction kept 7 bases outside the gene matches. CDR3 length equals 18 residues. Germline lookup yields CDR1 MDHEN and CDR2 SYDVKM. The CDR3 DNA sequence: TGTGCCAGCAGTGGGGCTAGCGGGAGCGTCTCTGGGGCCAACGTCCTGACTTTC. Its protein is CASSGASGSVSGANVLTF.

This chain connects TRBV5-1 to TRBJ2-7; D is ambiguous. CDR3 size: 14 residues. Germline V gene data show CDR1 as SGHRS and CDR2 as YFSETQ. V shed 0 bases and J shed 0 bases, with 7 bases lying between them. CDR3 region: CASSLVGSSYEQYF. The DNA for the CDR3 is TGCGCCAGCAGCTTGGTAGGAAGCTCCTACGAGCAGTACTTC. The complete variable domain, with remaining parts taken from reference TRBV5-1 and TRBJ2-7, reads KAGVTQTPRYLIKTRGQQVTLSCSPISGHRSVSWYQQTPGQGLQFLFEYFSETQRNKGNFPGRFSGRQFSNSRSEMNVSTLELGDSALYLCASSLVGSSYEQYFGPGTRLTVT.

The chain is built from TRBV6-1 and TRBJ2-7, with D possibly matching TRBD1 (6 bases). V lost 2 bases and J 2 bases, leaving 13 bases between the germline ends. The CDR3 consists of 15 residues. The germline V gene has CDR1 MNHNS and CDR2 SASEGT. CDR3 DNA sequence: TGTGCCAGCAGTGAACGTCACGGACAGACCTACGAGCAGTACTTC. As protein: CASSERHGQTYEQYF.

CDR3 sequence (DNA): TGTGCCAGCAGTCCGCACGGACTAGCGGGGGGGCCGGGGGTTGGCACAGATACGCAGTATTTT. This translates into CASSPHGLAGGPGVGTDTQYF. The chain joins TRBV28 to TRBJ2-3; the match to TRBD2 covers 15 bases. This CDR3 has 21 amino acids. With 5 bases clipped from V and 1 base from J, the junction kept 16 bases outside the gene matches. The germline V gene has CDR1 MDHEN and CDR2 SYDVKM.

J is TRBJ2-1 and V is TRBV20-1; no definite D call. The germline V gene encodes CDR1 DFQATT and CDR2 SNEGSKA (reference sequence). The length of the CDR3 is 11 residues. V was cut by 5 bases and J by 6 bases, with 8 bases left in between. Here the CDR3 DNA reads TGCAGTGCTCAGACCGGCAATGAGCAGTTCTTC. Encoded protein: CSAQTGNEQFF.

The rearrangement links TRBV5-1 to TRBJ1-1; perhaps TRBD1 as D (5 bases). Trimming took off 0 bases at V and 1 base at J, with 7 bases between the two ends. Germline lookup yields CDR1 SGHRS and CDR2 YFSETQ. The CDR3 runs 14 residues. CDR3 DNA sequence: TGCGCCAGCAGCTTGGATGGGGGGAACACTGAAGCTTTCTTT. Its protein product is CASSLDGGNTEAFF.

The V call is TRBV19, the J call TRBJ2-1; TRBD2 matches 9 bases. V dropped 5 bases and J dropped 8; count of bases not matched to a gene: 13. The CDR3 extends over 16 amino acids. The germline CDR1 and CDR2 sequences are LNHDA and SQIVND (reference sequence). The CDR3 region is CASSPPQAGGADEQFF. In nucleotides, the CDR3 is TGTGCCAGTAGTCCTCCTCAGGCGGGGGGGGCGGATGAGCAGTTCTTC.

A word on this clone: Other DNA sequences in this sample translate to the same CDR3. The chain links TRBV5-1 to TRBJ2-2, with a tentative D call TRBD1 (6 bases). Germline V gene data show CDR1 as SGHRS and CDR2 as YFSETQ. V gave up 0 bases and J gave up 5 bases, with 8 bases separating them. The CDR3 covers 14 residues. The CDR3 spells CASSLAQGTGELFF. The DNA for the CDR3 is TGCGCCAGCAGCTTGGCCCAGGGGACCGGGGAGCTGTTTTTT.

In this sample, this clone turned up a few times. The gene calls are TRBV13 and TRBJ2-5; D is undetermined. The CDR3 spans 12 residues. Between the trimmed V and J ends, which lost 5 bases and 2 bases, there was a span of 6 bases. Germline V gene sequence: CDR1 PRHDT, CDR2 FYEKMQ (reference sequence). CDR3 nucleotide sequence: TGTGCCAGCAGCCCCCGTCAAGAGACCCAGTACTTC. This translates into CASSPRQETQYF.

The rearrangement joins TRBV4-1 to TRBJ2-3; D unclear. The CDR3 totals 13 residues. V was cut by 0 bases and J by 6 bases, with 7 bases left in between. Looked up from germline, CDR1 is MGHRA and CDR2 is YSYEKL. The CDR3 coding sequence is TGCGCCAGCAGCCAAGATCGAGAGGATACGCAGTATTTT. Its protein product is CASSQDREDTQYF.

This chain links TRBV11-2 with TRBJ1-3; D is undetermined. V was shortened by 2 bases and J by 4 bases, with 15 bases between the two germline ends. Germline-derived CDR1 and CDR2 are SGHAT and FQNNGV. This CDR3 is 16 amino acids long. CDR3 bases: TGTGCCAGCAGCTTAACGTGGCCTAACGAAGGAAACACCATATATTTT. As protein: CASSLTWPNEGNTIYF.

The chain combines TRBV5-1 with TRBJ1-1; no clear D gene. Germline lookup yields CDR1 SGHRS and CDR2 YFSETQ. The CDR3 covers 11 residues. Trimming cost V 6 bases and J 3 bases, with 6 bases left between them. The CDR3 loop is CASTSDTEAFF. The CDR3 nucleotides are TGCGCCAGCACAAGTGACACTGAAGCTTTCTTT.

J is TRBJ1-2 and V is TRBV13; tentatively, D is TRBD1 (6 bases). V lost 3 bases, J lost 3 bases, and 11 bases lay in between. The CDR3 is 14 residues long. Germline V gene data show CDR1 as PRHDT and CDR2 as FYEKMQ (reference sequence). CDR3 sequence reads: CASSFPGTHYGYTF. The DNA for the CDR3 is TGTGCCAGCAGCTTCCCCGGGACACACTATGGCTACACCTTC.

The chain employs TRBV6-5 and TRBJ2-7; D might be TRBD2 (5 bases). CDR1 is MNHEY and CDR2 is SVGAGI in the germline V gene. CDR3 length: 12 residues. Trimming shortened V by 5 bases and J by 0 bases, and 5 bases separated the two germline ends. The CDR3 loop is CASSTSSYEQYF. In DNA, the CDR3 is TGTGCCAGCAGTACTAGCTCCTACGAGCAGTACTTC.

The chain is built from TRBV4-3 and TRBJ1-4, with D possibly TRBD1 on 5 matching bases. CDR3 length: 13 amino acids. V was cut by 0 bases and J by 8 bases, with 7 bases left in between. The V gene's germline CDR1 is LGHNA and CDR2 YSLEER. CDR3: CASSQDRAEKLFF. The CDR3 region has the DNA TGCGCCAGCAGCCAAGACAGGGCCGAAAAACTGTTTTTT.

This chain's CDR3 is CASSPRSSYNSPLHF. CDR3 in DNA: TGTGCCAGCAGTCCCAGAAGCTCCTATAATTCACCCCTCCACTTT. V is TRBV6-5 and J is TRBJ1-6; the D is unclear. V dropped 5 bases and J dropped 0 bases, with 8 bases sitting between them. The CDR3 is 15 residues long. In germline, CDR1 is MNHEY, CDR2 SVGAGI.

This chain uses TRBV10-3 with TRBJ2-3; TRBD2 matches 10 bases. The junction had 6 bases not matched to a gene; V was cut back by 7 bases and J by 2 bases. Per germline, CDR1 ENHRY and CDR2 SYGVKD. This CDR3 is 15 amino acids long. CDR3 nucleotides: TGTGCCATCACCCGACTAGCGGGCCCCACAGATACGCAGTATTTT. Amino acids: CAITRLAGPTDTQYF.

CDR3 protein: CASSQDRVQTGELFF. CDR3 DNA sequence: TGTGCCAGTAGTCAGGACAGGGTACAGACCGGGGAGCTGTTTTTT. The rearrangement uses TRBV19 and TRBJ2-2; 8 positions agree with TRBD1. Losses at the gene ends were 5 bases for V and 5 bases for J; bases not matched to a gene: 7. The CDR3 extends over 15 amino acids. CDR1 is LNHDA, CDR2 SQIVND, per germline (reference sequence).

The chain joins TRBV5-8 to TRBJ1-1; weak D call: TRBD1 (6 bases). The CDR3 covers 13 residues. Per the germline V gene, CDR1 is SGHTS and CDR2 is YDEGEE. V gave up 4 bases and J gave up 5 bases, with 12 bases separating them. CDR3 residues: CASSLLRGTEAFF. The CDR3 DNA sequence: TGTGCCAGCAGCCTCTTAAGGGGGACTGAAGCTTTCTTT. The complete variable domain, with remaining parts taken from reference TRBV5-8 and TRBJ1-1, reads EAGVTQSPTHLIKTRGQQATLRCSPISGHTSVYWYQQALGLGLQFLLWYDEGEERNRGNFPPRFSGRQFPNYSSELNVNALELEDSALYLCASSLLRGTEAFFGQGTRLTVV.

The chain combines TRBV5-1 with TRBJ1-4, with D maybe TRBD1 (5 bases). This CDR3 is 14 amino acids long. Germline loops: CDR1 SGHRS, CDR2 YFSETQ. V gave up 1 base and J gave up 5 bases, with 9 bases separating them. CDR3 coding DNA: TGCGCCAGCAGCTTGAGTCAGGGAAATGAAAAACTGTTTTTT. The encoded protein is CASSLSQGNEKLFF.

The rearrangement joins TRBV7-2 to TRBJ1-5; no clear D gene. The germline V gene has CDR1 SGHTA and CDR2 FQGNSA. Between the trimmed V and J ends, which lost 2 bases and 5 bases, there was a span of 10 bases. This CDR3 spans 14 amino acids. The CDR3: CASSLYGSDQPQHF. CDR3 DNA sequence: TGTGCCAGCAGCTTATACGGTTCGGATCAGCCCCAGCATTTT.

V is TRBV6-2 or TRBV6-3 and J is TRBJ1-2, with 11 nucleotides matching TRBD1. The CDR3 contains 15 residues. V shed 4 bases and J 4 bases; nucleotides not matched to a gene: 5. Germline lookup yields CDR1 MNHEY and CDR2 SVGEGT. The CDR3 here is CASSSGQGAGYGYTF. The CDR3 DNA sequence: TGTGCCAGCAGTTCCGGACAGGGGGCGGGCTATGGCTACACCTTC.